This T cell receptor (beta chain) was found in a study of post-analysis software for immune sequencing data. Study observations and caveats: Patients with multiple sclerosis recorded significantly lower normalized Chao1 diversity than controls, the study found. When patients were compared with controls, a handful of TRBV segments were more frequent, TRBV5-6, TRBV5-1 and TRBV20-1 among them.

Incorporated into the TCR beta cDNA libraries were unique molecular identifiers, which served to reduce PCR and sequencing biases. Each sample of about 1 to 10 million input T cells yielded roughly 500,000 cDNA molecules, so each molecule approximated one T cell. TCRdb itself ran the PCR reads through MiXCR, one entry per CDR3 protein. Of about 770,000 distinct CDR3 sequences listed, roughly 46% are singletons. This clonotype was observed a handful of times. As yet, its antigen is unknown. The V gene lost 0 bases and the J gene lost 4 bases, with 11 bases spanning the gap. CDR3 length: 15 residues. Germline CDR1 is SGHRS and CDR2 is YFSETQ.

This sequence joins TRBV5-1 and TRBJ2-1; D might be TRBD1 (5 bases). The sequenced sample consisted of blood. This TCR came from a girl aged 5-17 years with multiple sclerosis. The chain's CDR3 is CASSLDQGPYNEQFF. In nucleotides, the CDR3 is TGCGCCAGCAGCTTGGATCAGGGCCCATACAATGAGCAGTTCTTC.